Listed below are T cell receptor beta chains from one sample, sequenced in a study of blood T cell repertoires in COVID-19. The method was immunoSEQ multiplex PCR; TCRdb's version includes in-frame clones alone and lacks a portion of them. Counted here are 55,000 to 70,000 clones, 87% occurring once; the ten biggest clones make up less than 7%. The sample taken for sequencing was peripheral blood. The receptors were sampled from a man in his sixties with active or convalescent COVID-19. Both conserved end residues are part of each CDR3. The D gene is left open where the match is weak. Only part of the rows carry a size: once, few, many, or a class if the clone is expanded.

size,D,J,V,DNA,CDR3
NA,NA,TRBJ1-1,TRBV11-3,TGTGCCAGCAGCTTCTCGCACACCACTGAAGCTTTCTTT,CASSFSHTTEAFF
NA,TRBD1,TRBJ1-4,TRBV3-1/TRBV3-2,TGTGCCAGCAGCAGACAGGGAGCAAAAAATGAAAAACTGTTTTTT,CASSRQGAKNEKLFF
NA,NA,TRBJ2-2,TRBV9,TGTGCCAGCAGCCCCTCGGGGAGCACCGGGGAGCTGTTTTTT,CASSPSGSTGELFF
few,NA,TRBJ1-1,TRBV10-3,TGTGCCATCAGGGGGAGTGTCAACACTGAAGCTTTCTTT,CAIRGSVNTEAFF
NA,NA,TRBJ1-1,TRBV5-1,TGCGCCAGCAGCCAAGACAGCAACACTGAAGCTTTCTTT,CASSQDSNTEAFF
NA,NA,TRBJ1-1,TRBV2,TGTGCCAGCAGTGGAAACAGGCAGAACACTGAAGCTTTCTTT,CASSGNRQNTEAFF
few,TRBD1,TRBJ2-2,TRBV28,TGTGCCAGCAGTTTGAACAGGGGACGAACCGGGGAGCTGTTTTTT,CASSLNRGRTGELFF
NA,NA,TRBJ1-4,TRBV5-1,TGCGCCAGCAGCTTGGGTGGGGGCGCGACTAATGAAAAACTGTTTTTT,CASSLGGGATNEKLFF
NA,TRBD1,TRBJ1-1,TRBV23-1,TGCGCCAGCAGTCAGACGGGACAGGGAACTATGAACACTGAAGCTTTCTTT,CASSQTGQGTMNTEAFF
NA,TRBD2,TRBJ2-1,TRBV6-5,TGTGCCAGCAGTTCCGGACTAGCGGGAGGGCCTAAGCAGTTCTTC,CASSSGLAGGPKQFF
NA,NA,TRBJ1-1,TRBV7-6,TGTGCCAGCAGCAGGGACATCAACTTGAACACTGAAGCTTTCTTT,CASSRDINLNTEAFF
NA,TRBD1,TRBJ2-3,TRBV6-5,TGTGCCAGCAGCGCTAACAGGGGGAGGACAGATACGCAGTATTTT,CASSANRGRTDTQYF
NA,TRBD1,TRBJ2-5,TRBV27,TGTGCCAGCAGTTCGGTTACCCCCGACAGGGTTCAAGAGACCCAGTACTTC,CASSSVTPDRVQETQYF
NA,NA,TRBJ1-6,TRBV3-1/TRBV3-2,TGTGCCAGCAGCCAAGGGGGCGAACCCCTCCACTTT,CASSQGGEPLHF
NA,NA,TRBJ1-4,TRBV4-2,TGTGCCAGCAGCCAAGACCCGGCGGCTCCTAATGAAAAACTGTTTTTT,CASSQDPAAPNEKLFF
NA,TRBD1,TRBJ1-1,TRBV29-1,TGCAGCGGGGATGACAGGGGGGTGAACACTGAAGCTTTCTTT,CSGDDRGVNTEAFF
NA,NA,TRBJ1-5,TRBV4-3,TGCGCCAGCAGCCAAAATACAGGGAGCAATCAGCCCCAGCATTTT,CASSQNTGSNQPQHF
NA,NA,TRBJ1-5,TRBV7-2,TGTGCCAGCAGCTTAGGGCGGGCCAGCAATCAGCCCCAGCATTTT,CASSLGRASNQPQHF
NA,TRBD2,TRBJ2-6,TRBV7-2,TGTGCCAGCGGACTAGCGGGGGGAACTGGGGCCAACGTCCTGACTTTC,CASGLAGGTGANVLTF
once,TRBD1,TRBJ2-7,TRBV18,TGTGCCAGCTCACCGGGACAGGGGTACTACGAGCAGTACTTC,CASSPGQGYYEQYF
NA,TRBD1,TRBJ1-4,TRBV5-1,TGCGCCAGCAGCACCCCGGGACAGGACAATGAAAAACTGTTTTTT,CASSTPGQDNEKLFF
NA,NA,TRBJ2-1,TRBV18,TGTGCCAGCTCACTAAACAACGGGTACAATGAGCAGTTCTTC,CASSLNNGYNEQFF
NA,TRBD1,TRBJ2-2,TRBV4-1,TGCGCCAGCAGCCAACCAGGACAGGGGACCGGGGAGCTGTTTTTT,CASSQPGQGTGELFF
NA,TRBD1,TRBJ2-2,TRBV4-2,TGTGCCAGCAGCCAAACTCGAGGGGGCGCGAGAACCGGGGAGCTGTTTTTT,CASSQTRGGARTGELFF
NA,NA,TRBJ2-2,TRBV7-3,TGTGCCAGCAGCTTCCTGACCCCGTACAGTACCGGGGAGCTGTTTTTT,CASSFLTPYSTGELFF
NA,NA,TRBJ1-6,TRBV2,TGTGCCAGCGAACAGGGAGGGTCACCCCTCCACTTT,CASEQGGSPLHF
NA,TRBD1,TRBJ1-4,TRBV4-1,TGCGCCAGCAGCCACGTGGACAGGGGGCCGGATGAAAAACTGTTTTTT,CASSHVDRGPDEKLFF
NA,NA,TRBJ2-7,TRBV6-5,TGTGCCAGCAGTTCACACCGGGGGGCCCCGAACTACGAGCAGTACTTC,CASSSHRGAPNYEQYF
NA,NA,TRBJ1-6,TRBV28,TGTGCCAGCATTCTAGATTCACCCCTCCACTTT,CASILDSPLHF
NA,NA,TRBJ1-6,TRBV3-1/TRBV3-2,TGTGCCAGCAGCAGCAAGGGGGATAATTCACCCCTCCACTTT,CASSSKGDNSPLHF
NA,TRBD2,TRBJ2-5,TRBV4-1,TGCGCCAGCAGCCAATCCGGGACTAGCGGTTCCGAAGAGACCCAGTACTTC,CASSQSGTSGSEETQYF
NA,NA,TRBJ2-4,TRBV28,TGTGCCAGCAGTTCCCCAGGGAATTGGCAGTACTTC,CASSSPGNWQYF
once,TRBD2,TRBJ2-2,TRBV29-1,TGCAGCGTTAGGCTAGCGGGACCCTTTAAGAACACCGGGGAGCTGTTTTTT,CSVRLAGPFKNTGELFF
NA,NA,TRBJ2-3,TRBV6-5,TGTGCCAGCAGTTACTCGTTCGTAACAGATACGCAGTATTTT,CASSYSFVTDTQYF
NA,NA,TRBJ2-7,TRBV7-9,TGTGCCAGCAGCTTAAGCCAATACGAGCAGTACTTC,CASSLSQYEQYF
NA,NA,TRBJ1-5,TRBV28,TGTGCCAGCAGTTACTCGCGGCAGGGGACCACTAGCAATCAGCCCCAGCATTTT,CASSYSRQGTTSNQPQHF
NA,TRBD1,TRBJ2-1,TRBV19,TGTGCCAGTAGTTGGGGGACAGGTTTGCAGTTCTTC,CASSWGTGLQFF
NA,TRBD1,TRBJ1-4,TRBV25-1,TGTGCCAGCAGTGCCCTGAAGGGACAGGGGGAGAATGAAAAACTGTTTTTT,CASSALKGQGENEKLFF
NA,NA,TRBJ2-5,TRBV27,TGTGCCAGCAGTTTAACTCTTGGAGCGGCGAAAGAGACCCAGTACTTC,CASSLTLGAAKETQYF
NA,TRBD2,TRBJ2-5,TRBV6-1,TGTGCCAGCAGTGGTCGAGCGGGGGATTACCAAGAGACCCAGTACTTC,CASSGRAGDYQETQYF
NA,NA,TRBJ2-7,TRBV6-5,TGTGCCAGCAGTTTAGATGACAGAAGCTACGAGCAGTACTTC,CASSLDDRSYEQYF
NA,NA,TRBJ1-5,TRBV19,TGTGCCAGCGTCGACAGTCCACGTAGCAATCAGCCCCAGCATTTT,CASVDSPRSNQPQHF